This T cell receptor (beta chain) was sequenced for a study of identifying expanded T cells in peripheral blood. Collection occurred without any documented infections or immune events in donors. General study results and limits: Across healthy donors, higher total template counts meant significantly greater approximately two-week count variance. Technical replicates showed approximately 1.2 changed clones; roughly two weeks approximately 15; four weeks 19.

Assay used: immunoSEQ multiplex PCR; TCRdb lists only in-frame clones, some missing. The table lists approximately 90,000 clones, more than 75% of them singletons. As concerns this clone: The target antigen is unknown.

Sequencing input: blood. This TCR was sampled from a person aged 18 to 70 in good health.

CDR3 amino acids: CASRPTTGVTEAFF. The CDR3 DNA reads TGTGCCAGCAGACCAACTACAGGGGTTACTGAAGCTTTCTTT. This chain joins TRBV6-5 and TRBJ1-1; TRBD1 agrees at 7 bases. The CDR3 sequence is 14 residues long. V trimming: 6 bases; J trimming: 5 bases; junction bases outside the gene matches: 9. Per the germline V gene, CDR1 is MNHEY and CDR2 is SVGAGI.